The 9 T cell receptor beta chains below all came from one sample that was sequenced in a study of T cell changes during pregnancy in multiple sclerosis. The protocol was immunoSEQ multiplex PCR, while the TCRdb copy is restricted to in-frame clones and leaves out a portion. The sample shows 50,000 to 65,000 clones, about 93% of them seen only once. Here the sequenced sample was CD8+ T cells from peripheral blood mononuclear cells, taken in the second trimester of pregnancy. The receptors originated from a female donor with multiple sclerosis, enrolled in a pregnancy study.

This chain links TRBV7-6 with TRBJ2-2; tentative D call: TRBD1 (5 bases). Germline CDR1 SGHVS, CDR2 FNYEAQ. V lost 5 bases and J lost 6, with 19 bases in between. The CDR3 spans 16 residues. CDR3 amino acids: CASSDPLGPIPGELFF. As DNA, the CDR3 is TGTGCCAGCAGCGACCCATTGGGGCCCATCCCCGGGGAGCTGTTTTTT.

The J gene is TRBJ2-3, the V gene TRBV19, with a possible D match to TRBD1 (5 bases). CDR1 and CDR2 from the germline V gene are LNHDA and SQIVND (reference sequence). The CDR3 has 14 residues. V was cut by 8 bases and J by 4 bases, with 16 bases left in between. The CDR3 region has the DNA TGTGCCAGTTCGACACCCGTGGGGCCAGATACGCAGTATTTT. Amino acids: CASSTPVGPDTQYF.

J is TRBJ1-1 and V is TRBV18; 8 bases match TRBD1. Germline CDR1 KGHSH, CDR2 LQKENI. The trim removed 1 base at V and 5 bases at J, leaving 9 bases unmatched. The CDR3 loop spans 16 amino acids. The CDR3 spells CASSPRTGLSPTEAFF. In DNA, the CDR3 is TGTGCCAGCTCACCACGGACAGGGCTAAGTCCGACTGAAGCTTTCTTT. Looking up the rest from reference TRBV18 and TRBJ1-1 gives the full variable domain: NAGVMQNPRHLVRRRGQEARLRCSPMKGHSHVYWYRQLPEEGLKFMVYLQKENIIDESGMPKERFSAEFPKEGPSILRIQQVVRGDSAAYFCASSPRTGLSPTEAFFGQGTRLTVV.

The chain is built from TRBV25-1 and TRBJ1-1; perhaps TRBD1 as D (5 bases). CDR3 length: 13 residues. Germline V gene sequence: CDR1 MGHDK, CDR2 SYGVNS. V shed 6 bases and J shed 8 bases, with 16 bases lying between them. The CDR3 is CASRGSDRREAFF. As DNA, the CDR3 is TGTGCCAGCAGGGGGTCTGACAGACGAGAAGCTTTCTTT.

The chain has TRBV10-2 and TRBJ2-1; no definite D call. This CDR3 is built from 11 residues. The germline V gene encodes CDR1 WSHSY and CDR2 SAAADI. V gave up 3 bases and J gave up 7 bases, with 4 bases separating them. In DNA form, the CDR3 reads TGCGCCAGCAGTGACAGTAATGAGCAGTTCTTC. Its protein product is CASSDSNEQFF.

V gene TRBV27 combines with J gene TRBJ2-7; D is ambiguous. Per the germline V gene, CDR1 is MNHEY and CDR2 is SMNVEV (reference sequence). V lost 4 bases and J 5 bases, leaving 6 bases between the germline ends. CDR3 length: 11 residues. CDR3 in DNA: TGTGCCAGCAGTTCCTTCGACGAGCAGTACTTC. It encodes CASSSFDEQYF.

The chain combines TRBV27 with TRBJ2-3, with D hard to call. The CDR3 is 16 amino acids. Trimming took off 4 bases at V and 2 bases at J, with 16 bases between the two ends. CDR1 MNHEY and CDR2 SMNVEV come from the germline V gene (reference sequence). In DNA, the CDR3 is TGTGCCAGCAGTTCTTGGCAGTCAGGCCCCACAGATACGCAGTATTTT. This codes for CASSSWQSGPTDTQYF.

This chain joins TRBV7-7 and TRBJ2-7; the D gene is possibly TRBD1 (6 bases). V was trimmed by 3 bases and J by 2 bases, leaving 11 bases between them. The length of the CDR3 is 14 residues. Germline CDR1 SSHAT, CDR2 FNYEAQ (reference sequence). CDR3 region: CASSLGRGAYEQYF. DNA for the CDR3: TGTGCCAGCAGCTTGGGCAGGGGAGCCTACGAGCAGTACTTC.

This clone has only one observation. The V and J genes are TRBV19 and TRBJ1-1; 12 nucleotides align to TRBD1. The germline CDR1 and CDR2 sequences are LNHDA and SQIVND (reference sequence). This CDR3 is 16 amino acids long. J lost 3 bases, V lost 10 bases, and 12 bases had no gene match. The CDR3 DNA follows: TGTGCCATTTCCGTCGGGACAGGGGGCGCGGACACTGAAGCTTTCTTT. It codes for CAISVGTGGADTEAFF.